This T cell receptor beta chain was sequenced in a study of OX40 agonist ivuxolimab in advanced cancers. This CDR3 is built from 11 residues. V dropped 0 bases and J dropped 12 bases, with 9 bases sitting between them. From germline, CDR1 is SGDLS and CDR2 YYNGEE. TCRdb's table, derived via immunoSEQ multiplex PCR, lists solely in-frame clones and lacks some. The sample carries about 45,000 clones, 84% recorded once. The input for sequencing was CD4+ or CD8+ T cells sorted from blood, taken in a trial of the OX40 agonist ivuxolimab. The receptor was isolated from an adult with an advanced solid tumor such as melanoma, head and neck, liver or kidney cancer. This chain uses TRBV9 with TRBJ1-2; D is undetermined. The CDR3 loop reads CASSVGALHTF. CDR3 nucleotides: TGTGCCAGCAGCGTAGGGGCGCTACACACCTTC.